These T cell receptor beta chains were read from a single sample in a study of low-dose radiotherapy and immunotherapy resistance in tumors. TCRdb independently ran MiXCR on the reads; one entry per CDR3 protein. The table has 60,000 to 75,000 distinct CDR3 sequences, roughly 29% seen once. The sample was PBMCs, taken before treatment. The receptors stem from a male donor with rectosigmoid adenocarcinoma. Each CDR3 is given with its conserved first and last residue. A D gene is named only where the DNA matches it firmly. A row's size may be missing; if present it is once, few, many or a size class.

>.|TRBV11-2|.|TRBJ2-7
.
CASSLAGTGAGSTFGSGTYEQYF
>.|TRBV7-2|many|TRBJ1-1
TGTGCCAGCAGCTTAGCCAGGGACGGGGGTGAAGCTTTCTTT
CASSLARDGGEAFF
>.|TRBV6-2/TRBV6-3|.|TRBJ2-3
TGTGCCAGCGATCGGGGGATTAGCACAGATACGCAGTATTTT
CASDRGISTDTQYF
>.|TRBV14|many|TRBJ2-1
TGTGCCAGCAGCCAAGTTTTGCTAGCTGGCGAGCAGTTCTTC
CASSQVLLAGEQFF
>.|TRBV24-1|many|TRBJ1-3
TGTGCCACCAGTGGGGACTCTGGAAACACCATATATTTT
CATSGDSGNTIYF
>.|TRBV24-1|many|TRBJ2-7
TGTGCCACCAGTGACCCGCTGTTGACGGGACGCAACGAGCAGTACTTC
CATSDPLLTGRNEQYF
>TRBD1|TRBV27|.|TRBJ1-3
TGTGCCAGCAGTTCCCACAGGGGGCAGGAAAACACCATATATTTT
CASSSHRGQENTIYF
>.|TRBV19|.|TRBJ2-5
TGTGCCAGTAGTACACCCAGAAGAGGTCTCCAAGAGACCCAGTACTTC
CASSTPRRGLQETQYF
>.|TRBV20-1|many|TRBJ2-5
TGCAGTGCTACGGATACCGAGACTGAAGAGACCCAGTACTTC
CSATDTETEETQYF
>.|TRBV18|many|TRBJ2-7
TGTGCCAGCTCAGATCCCGGGCGGAACGAGCAGTACTTC
CASSDPGRNEQYF
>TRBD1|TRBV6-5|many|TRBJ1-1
TGTGCCAGCAGTGGGACAGGGCAACAAATGATGAACACTGAAGCTTTCTTT
CASSGTGQQMMNTEAFF
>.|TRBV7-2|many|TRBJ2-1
TGTGCCAGCAGTCAAAGACAGCAAAATAATGAGCAGTTCTTC
CASSQRQQNNEQFF
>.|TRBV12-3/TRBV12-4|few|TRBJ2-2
TGTGCCAGCAGGAGAACCGGGGAGCTGTTTTTT
CASRRTGELFF
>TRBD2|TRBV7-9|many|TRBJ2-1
TGTGCCAGCAGCTTAGTTCTAGCGGGAGGCCACAATGAGCAGTTCTTC
CASSLVLAGGHNEQFF
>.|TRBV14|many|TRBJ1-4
TGTGCCAGCAGCCCGAATTGGGGTGAAAAACTGTTTTTT
CASSPNWGEKLFF
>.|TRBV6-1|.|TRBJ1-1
TGTGCCAGCAGCGCGACTGCCGAAGCTTTCTTT
CASSATAEAFF
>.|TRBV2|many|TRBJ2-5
TGTGCCAGCTCTTTCACGGCGCGGGAGACCCAGTACTTC
CASSFTARETQYF
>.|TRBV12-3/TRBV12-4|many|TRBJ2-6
TGTGCCAGCAGTTCAGCCGAGGGAGGGGCCAACGTCCTGACTTTC
CASSSAEGGANVLTF
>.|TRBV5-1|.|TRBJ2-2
TGCGCCAGCAGCGGAGGGACTGTCAATTCTGGGGAGCTGTTTTTT
CASSGGTVNSGELFF
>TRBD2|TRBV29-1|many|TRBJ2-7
TGCAGCGTTGCTAGCGGAGACGCCTACGAGCAGTACTTC
CSVASGDAYEQYF
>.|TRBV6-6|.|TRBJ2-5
TGTGCCAGCAGCCAAACGACAGTAGTAGAGACCCAGTACTTC
CASSQTTVVETQYF
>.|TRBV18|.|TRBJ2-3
TGTGCCAGCTCACCCCCCGGGACCGGAGATACGCAGTATTTT
CASSPPGTGDTQYF
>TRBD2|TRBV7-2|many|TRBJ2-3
TGTGCCAGCAGCTTAGATAGCGGGAGCGGGCGTAGGGCAGATACGCAGTATTTT
CASSLDSGSGRRADTQYF
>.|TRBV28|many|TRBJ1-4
TGTGCCAGCAGTTTATACCTCGACAGAGATCCAACTAATGAAAAACTGTTTTTT
CASSLYLDRDPTNEKLFF
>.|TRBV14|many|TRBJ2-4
TGTGCCAGCAGCCAAGGGGGCGTTACCAAAAACATTCAGTACTTC
CASSQGGVTKNIQYF
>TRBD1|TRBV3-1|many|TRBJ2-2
TGTGCCAGCAGGAGGGACAGGGCCGGGGAGCTGTTTTTT
CASRRDRAGELFF
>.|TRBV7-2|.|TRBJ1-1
TGTGCCAGCAGCCCGTCCGGCCTACCGAACACTGAAGCTTTCTTT
CASSPSGLPNTEAFF
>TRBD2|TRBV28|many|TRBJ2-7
TGTGCCAGCAGTTTACTAGCGGACTCCTACGAGCAGTACTTC
CASSLLADSYEQYF
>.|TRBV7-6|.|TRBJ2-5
TGTGCCAGCAGCCAGACGGGGACCTCGGGAGAGACCCAGTACTTC
CASSQTGTSGETQYF
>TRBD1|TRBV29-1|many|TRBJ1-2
TGCAGCGTGACAGGGGAGAGGGATGGCTACACCTTC
CSVTGERDGYTF
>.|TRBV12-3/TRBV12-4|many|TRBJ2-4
TGTGCCAGCGGCGATACAGGTGACATTCAGTACTTC
CASGDTGDIQYF
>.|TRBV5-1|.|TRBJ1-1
TGCGCCAGCAGCTTGGACGGCAGTATGAACACTGAAGCTTTCTTT
CASSLDGSMNTEAFF
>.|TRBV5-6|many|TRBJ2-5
TGTGCCAGCAGCTTTCCGGGACGGAAGCAAGAGACCCAGTACTTC
CASSFPGRKQETQYF
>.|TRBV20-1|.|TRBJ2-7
TGCAGTCCTCGGTTGGGGGTTGGTTACTACGAGCAGTACTTC
CSPRLGVGYYEQYF
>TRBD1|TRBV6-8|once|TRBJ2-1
TGTGCCAGCAGTTCCGGGACAGACACCGATGAGCAGTTCTTC
CASSSGTDTDEQFF
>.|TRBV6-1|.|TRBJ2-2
TGTGCCAGCATCGGCCGGAGGACGGGGAACACCGGGGAGCTGTTTTTT
CASIGRRTGNTGELFF
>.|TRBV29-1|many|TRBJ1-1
TGCAGCGTTGGGAAGGGGGAGAACACTGAAGCTTTCTTT
CSVGKGENTEAFF
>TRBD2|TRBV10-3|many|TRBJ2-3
TGTGCCATCAGTGAGCCTCGGGACTATAGCACAGATACGCAGTATTTT
CAISEPRDYSTDTQYF
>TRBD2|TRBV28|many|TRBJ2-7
TGTGCCAGCAGTTTAAGAGCGGGAGGATGGCAGTACTTC
CASSLRAGGWQYF
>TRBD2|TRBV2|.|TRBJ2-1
TGTGCCAGCAAGATCAGCGGGAATCCCCCTGAGCAGTTCTTC
CASKISGNPPEQFF